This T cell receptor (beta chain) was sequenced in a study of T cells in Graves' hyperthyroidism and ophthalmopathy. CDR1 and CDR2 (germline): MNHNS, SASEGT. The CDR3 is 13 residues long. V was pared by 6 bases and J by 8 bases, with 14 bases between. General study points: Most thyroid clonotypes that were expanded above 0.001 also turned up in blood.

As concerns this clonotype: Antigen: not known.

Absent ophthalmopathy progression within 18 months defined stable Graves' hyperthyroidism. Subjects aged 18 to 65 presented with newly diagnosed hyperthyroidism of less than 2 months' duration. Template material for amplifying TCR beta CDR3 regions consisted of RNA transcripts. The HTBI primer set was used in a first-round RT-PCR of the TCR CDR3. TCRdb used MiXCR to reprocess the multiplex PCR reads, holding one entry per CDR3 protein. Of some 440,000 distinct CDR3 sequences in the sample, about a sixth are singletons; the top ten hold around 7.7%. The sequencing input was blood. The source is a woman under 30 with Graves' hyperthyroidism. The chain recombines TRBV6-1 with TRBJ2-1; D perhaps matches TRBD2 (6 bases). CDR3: CASRVSGQDEQFF. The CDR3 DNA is TGTGCCAGCAGAGTTAGCGGTCAGGATGAGCAGTTCTTC.